This is a list of T cell receptor beta chains from one sample in a study of regulatory T cells in long-lasting Graves disease. TCRdb re-derived calls from the multiplex PCR reads in MiXCR, one entry per CDR3 protein. The sample lists 400,000 to 450,000 distinct CDR3 sequences; 16% were seen once. This sample also appeared in a second study, on T cells in Graves' hyperthyroidism and ophthalmopathy.

The starting material was peripheral blood mononuclear cells (PBMCs), obtained at new diagnosis, from a patient treated with antithyroid drugs. These receptors originate from a woman in her twenties or thirties with Graves disease. The CDR3 runs from the conserved cysteine through the conserved F or W. Each record gives: D gene, J gene, V gene, clone size, CDR3 DNA, CDR3 protein. The D gene is left open where the match is weak. Size is omitted from some rows. Given values are once, few, many or a class for expanded clones.

d_gene: TRBD1
j_gene: TRBJ2-7
v_gene: TRBV5-1
abundance: many
CDR3nt: TGCGCCAGCAGGCCCGGGACAGGGACCTACGAGCAGTACTTC
CDR3aa: CASRPGTGTYEQYF

d_gene: -
j_gene: TRBJ2-1
v_gene: TRBV6-1
abundance: many
CDR3nt: TGTGCCAGCAGTCGTGAGTATGGTTATGAGCAGTTCTTC
CDR3aa: CASSREYGYEQFF

d_gene: TRBD1
j_gene: TRBJ1-6
v_gene: TRBV7-6
abundance: few
CDR3nt: TGTGCCAGCAGCTATGGGACAGGGTCATATAATTCACCCCTCCACTTT
CDR3aa: CASSYGTGSYNSPLHF

d_gene: -
j_gene: TRBJ1-6
v_gene: TRBV20-1
abundance: many
CDR3nt: TGCAGTGACAGGGCTCAGGGCCATAATTCACCCCTCCACTTT
CDR3aa: CSDRAQGHNSPLHF

d_gene: TRBD1
j_gene: TRBJ2-3
v_gene: TRBV27
abundance: many
CDR3nt: TGTGCCAGCAGTTTATCGCCCGGACAGGGCTTAGCCACAGATACGCAGTATTTT
CDR3aa: CASSLSPGQGLATDTQYF

d_gene: TRBD1
j_gene: TRBJ2-1
v_gene: TRBV6-1
abundance: many
CDR3nt: TGTGCCAGCAGGCCAGGGGGCGAAGATATCTTTGAGCAGTTCTTC
CDR3aa: CASRPGGEDIFEQFF

d_gene: TRBD2
j_gene: TRBJ2-3
v_gene: TRBV27
abundance: many
CDR3nt: TGTGCCAGCAGCTCGTGCGTGGCGGGAGGGCCGGGGGATACGCAGTATTTT
CDR3aa: CASSSCVAGGPGDTQYF

d_gene: TRBD1
j_gene: TRBJ2-7
v_gene: TRBV3-1
abundance: many
CDR3nt: TGTGCCAGCAGCGCAGCCGGGACAGGGAGGCTGGGCGAGCAGTACTTC
CDR3aa: CASSAAGTGRLGEQYF

d_gene: -
j_gene: TRBJ2-4
v_gene: TRBV28
abundance: -
CDR3nt: TGTGCCAGCGCCAGGGTGCCGGGAAACATTCAGTACTTC
CDR3aa: CASARVPGNIQYF

d_gene: -
j_gene: TRBJ1-1
v_gene: TRBV12-3/TRBV12-4
abundance: many
CDR3nt: TGTGCCAGCAGTCGCCGGGGTTCGAACACTGAAGCTTTCTTT
CDR3aa: CASSRRGSNTEAFF

d_gene: TRBD2
j_gene: TRBJ2-7
v_gene: TRBV5-1
abundance: many
CDR3nt: TGCGCCAGCAGTTTCACCTTAGCGGGAGGCGCCTCGTACGAGCAGTACTTC
CDR3aa: CASSFTLAGGASYEQYF

d_gene: TRBD2
j_gene: TRBJ2-1
v_gene: TRBV19
abundance: -
CDR3nt: TGTGCCAGTAGTCGTTCTAGCGGGAGGAATGAGCAGTTCTTC
CDR3aa: CASSRSSGRNEQFF

d_gene: -
j_gene: TRBJ1-5
v_gene: TRBV6-4
abundance: few
CDR3nt: TGTGCCAGCAGTGAAGGGGGGTCACCTTATAGCAATCAGCCCCAGCATTTT
CDR3aa: CASSEGGSPYSNQPQHF

d_gene: TRBD1
j_gene: TRBJ1-1
v_gene: TRBV18
abundance: many
CDR3nt: TGTGCCAGCTCACCGCCCAGGGGGATGAACACTGAAGCTTTCTTT
CDR3aa: CASSPPRGMNTEAFF

d_gene: -
j_gene: TRBJ2-7
v_gene: TRBV27
abundance: many
CDR3nt: TGTGCCAGCAGGGAAGGAGGTGGGGCCTACGAGCAGTACTTC
CDR3aa: CASREGGGAYEQYF

d_gene: -
j_gene: TRBJ2-1
v_gene: TRBV9
abundance: -
CDR3nt: TGTGCCAGCAGCCCCCGGGTAGAACCCCGGGATGAGCAGTTCTTC
CDR3aa: CASSPRVEPRDEQFF

d_gene: -
j_gene: TRBJ2-3
v_gene: TRBV5-1
abundance: many
CDR3nt: TGCGCCAGCACCGAGTACAGGACTACAGATACGCAGTATTTT
CDR3aa: CASTEYRTTDTQYF

d_gene: TRBD1
j_gene: TRBJ2-7
v_gene: TRBV6-1
abundance: many
CDR3nt: TGTGCCAGCAGCCCCGGGACAGGGGTCCACGAGCAGTACTTC
CDR3aa: CASSPGTGVHEQYF

d_gene: -
j_gene: TRBJ1-5
v_gene: TRBV6-2/TRBV6-3
abundance: many
CDR3nt: TGTGCCAGCAGTTACTCGATCCCCGGGACGGCGAATCAGCCCCAGCATTTT
CDR3aa: CASSYSIPGTANQPQHF

d_gene: TRBD2
j_gene: TRBJ2-7
v_gene: TRBV6-1
abundance: -
CDR3nt: TGTGCCAGCAGTGCTGGGGGGACTAGCGGGAGATCTGAGCAGTACTTC
CDR3aa: CASSAGGTSGRSEQYF

d_gene: -
j_gene: TRBJ2-7
v_gene: TRBV18
abundance: many
CDR3nt: TGTGCCAGCTCACCACAGGGTTCGCGAGGGTACGAGCAGTACTTC
CDR3aa: CASSPQGSRGYEQYF

d_gene: TRBD1
j_gene: TRBJ2-1
v_gene: TRBV29-1
abundance: few
CDR3nt: TGCAGCGTTGAGCGGGACAGGGGGGTGGATGAGCAGTTCTTC
CDR3aa: CSVERDRGVDEQFF